This T cell receptor beta chain comes out of a study of blood T cell repertoires in COVID-19 (dated by TCRdb to 2020 to 2022). Some background on the complete study: The collaborator samples originated in the United States, Italy and Spain and spanned the acute and convalescent phases of COVID-19. The prospective study material was composed of cDNA or gDNA derived from T cells, B-cell-depleted T cells, or PBMCs. The dataset comprised deeply sampled blood TCRbeta repertoires from subjects exposed to, actively infected with, or recovered from COVID-19. The repertoires were made available in a free public database intended to serve as a resource for research on the immune response to SARS-CoV-2. Samples came from the ongoing ImmuneRACE study (first 160 participants) plus 1,254 subjects from 6 global collaborators. A de-identified subject ID, COVID-19 status, age in years and sex were almost always included in the sample metadata. Where HLA class I and class II types were available, the types were taken from metadata supplied by the sample provider, not from assay-based typing. Beyond this particular receptor, the publication reports: The quantity of clinical and demographic metadata differed by source and by participant and was supplied without curation.

The immunoSEQ Assay, a bias-controlled multiplex PCR, was used to amplify TCRbeta CDR3 regions from genomic DNA. As for how the authors treated the data: The number of nucleated cells in each sample was estimated from the amplification of reference gene primers within the assay. To quantify the absolute abundance of each unique TCRbeta CDR3 rearrangement, sequence reads were collapsed and filtered. For each sample, productive Simpson clonality was calculated by taking the square root of Simpson's diversity index across productive rearrangements. Sourced from immuneACCESS, this table was stored by TCRdb with only in-frame sequences that have V and J called. A share of the clones is absent; for the studies checked, an unresolved V gene accounts for under half, and the remainder has no known explanation. V and J calls and clone size are copied from that table; D and trimming were computed from the DNA. This sample is represented by approximately 49,000 clones; around 84% of them were singletons. The top ten constitute roughly 1.5% of the sample.

This clone appeared a few times. No antigen is known for it. Per-nucleotide qualities are absent, and no much larger clonotype sits a single base away. The CDR3 runs 18 amino acids, cysteine and phenylalanine included. Solely the CDR3 DNA is kept, with 54 bases framed from the first base. The germline V gene provides CDR1 MNHEY and CDR2 SVGEGT. Relative to germline, V is missing 5 bases and J is missing 2 bases, with 13 bases of the junction outside any gene match. The collaborating institutions used their own protocols to collect whole blood in K2EDTA tubes. For TCRbeta analysis, collaborators shipped samples as frozen whole blood, isolated PBMCs, or DNA extracted from either of those sample types.

Sequencing used peripheral blood. The clonotype was recovered from a man aged 50 or older with acute or convalescent COVID-19. The sequence joins TRBV6-2 or TRBV6-3 to TRBJ2-1; TRBD2 aligns with 9 central bases. The CDR3: CASSPYLAGKGTYNEQFF. The sequenced DNA: TGTGCCAGCAGTCCATACCTAGCGGGGAAGGGGACCTACAATGAGCAGTTCTTC.